This T cell receptor beta chain was sequenced for a study of Ad26.COV2.S vaccination and SARS-CoV-2 variants. General study results and limits: The study found similar non-spike TCR breadth in vaccine and placebo recipients. Vaccinees showed greater spike-specific TCR breadth than placebo recipients. CD8+ and CD4+ T cells specific for spike reportedly responded with substantial breadth after vaccination.

The method was immunoSEQ multiplex PCR; TCRdb's version includes in-frame clones alone and lacks a portion of them. The data contain some 190,000 clones, 70% to 90% of them singletons. The CDR3 has 12 amino acids. V was shortened by 7 bases and J by 0 bases, with 7 bases between the two germline ends. The germline gives CDR1 SNHLY, CDR2 FYNNEI. With respect to this clone: Its antigen is unknown.

This sequence originates from a human donor who had recovered from COVID-19. This chain connects TRBV2 to TRBJ2-7; tentatively, D is TRBD1 (5 bases). The specimen was peripheral blood, collected after recovery from COVID-19. CDR3 region: CASTDNSYEQYF. The CDR3 bases are TGTGCCAGCACGGACAACTCCTACGAGCAGTACTTC.